This is a list of T cell receptor beta chains from one sample in a study of a mutant IDH1 vaccine in newly diagnosed glioma. Profiled with immunoSEQ multiplex PCR; TCRdb holds only in-frame clones, not every one. The sample lists approximately 81,000 clones, 75% to 85% occurring once. No antigen has been identified for these receptors. The sample consisted of PBMCs, taken from a glioma patient whose treatment included an IDH1 peptide vaccine. The receptor set was obtained from a man aged 25-45 years with glioma. Some clones in this sample may be carry-over from other donors' samples. CDR3s include the opening cysteine and the closing phenylalanine or tryptophan. A D gene is named only where the DNA matches it firmly. The size field is filled for only some rows; it gives once, few, many or a size class.

clone_size | d_call | j_call | v_call | cdr3_aa | cdr3_nt
once | NA | TRBJ2-2 | TRBV28 | CASRSGGDPGTGELFF | TGTGCCAGCAGGTCAGGCGGGGACCCGGGGACCGGGGAGCTGTTTTTT
NA | NA | TRBJ1-1 | TRBV12-5 | CASGLEGWDTEAFF | TGTGCTAGTGGTTTGGAGGGGTGGGACACTGAAGCTTTCTTT
NA | NA | TRBJ2-7 | TRBV5-1 | CASSLSLAVLNEQYF | TGCGCCAGCAGCTTGAGTCTTGCAGTCCTAAACGAGCAGTACTTC
NA | NA | TRBJ1-3 | TRBV4-3 | CASSQEEHSGNTIYF | TGCGCCAGCAGCCAAGAGGAACACTCTGGAAACACCATATATTTT
NA | TRBD2 | TRBJ2-7 | TRBV18 | CASSFGLAGAPHYEQYF | TGTGCCAGCTCCTTCGGACTAGCGGGAGCTCCCCACTACGAGCAGTACTTC
NA | NA | TRBJ1-2 | TRBV27 | CASSTGWNNGYTF | TGTGCCAGCAGCACGGGGTGGAACAACGGCTACACCTTC
NA | TRBD2 | TRBJ2-3 | TRBV7-2 | CASSLLGGGDTDTQYF | TGTGCCAGCAGCTTACTCGGCGGGGGGGACACAGATACGCAGTATTTT
NA | NA | TRBJ2-3 | TRBV11-2 | CASRLGGDTQYF | TGTGCCAGCAGGCTCGGAGGGGATACGCAGTATTTT
NA | NA | TRBJ2-2 | TRBV11-2 | CASSYGPGTTGELFF | TGTGCCAGCAGCTATGGCCCTGGCACTACCGGGGAGCTGTTTTTT
NA | NA | TRBJ2-2 | TRBV2 | CASSTSASTGELFF | TGTGCCAGCAGTACCTCGGCTAGTACCGGGGAGCTGTTTTTT
NA | NA | TRBJ1-1 | TRBV6-1 | CASSEPTGGFTEAFF | TGTGCCAGCAGTGAACCTACGGGGGGCTTCACTGAAGCTTTCTTT
NA | NA | TRBJ1-2 | TRBV27 | CASSLSGGRGYGYTF | TGTGCCAGCAGTTTATCTGGGGGGCGCGGGTATGGCTACACCTTC
NA | TRBD2 | TRBJ2-2 | TRBV6-4 | CASSDSASGRAGTGELFF | TGTGCCAGCAGTGACTCTGCTAGCGGGAGAGCTGGCACCGGGGAGCTGTTTTTT
NA | NA | TRBJ1-1 | TRBV7-9 | CASSLAQGEAFF | TGTGCCAGCAGCTTAGCGCAGGGGGAAGCTTTCTTT
NA | TRBD1 | TRBJ1-5 | TRBV30 | CAWGITGGNQPQHF | TGTGCCTGGGGGATAACAGGGGGCAATCAGCCCCAGCATTTT
NA | NA | TRBJ1-4 | TRBV5-1 | CASSLGGYLTNEKLFF | TGCGCCAGCAGCTTGGGCGGGTACCTAACTAATGAAAAACTGTTTTTT
NA | TRBD1 | TRBJ1-5 | TRBV6-6 | CASSPDRGNQPQHF | TGTGCCAGCAGCCCCGACAGGGGAAATCAGCCCCAGCATTTT
NA | TRBD2 | TRBJ2-4 | TRBV4-1 | CASSHLAGGAKNIQYF | TGCGCCAGCAGCCACCTAGCGGGGGGGGCCAAAAACATTCAGTACTTC
NA | TRBD1 | TRBJ1-2 | TRBV6-5 | CASSYGQGFRHGYTF | TGTGCCAGCAGTTACGGACAGGGATTCCGTCACGGCTACACCTTC
NA | TRBD2 | TRBJ2-1 | TRBV5-1 | CASSSGLAEFF | TGCGCCAGCAGCTCCGGACTAGCTGAGTTCTTC
NA | NA | TRBJ1-2 | TRBV28 | CASSLNYGYTF | TGTGCCAGCAGTTTAAACTATGGCTACACCTTC
NA | NA | TRBJ2-2 | TRBV4-1 | CASSILFGELAGELFF | TGCGCCAGCAGCATCTTGTTCGGGGAGTTGGCCGGGGAGCTGTTTTTT
NA | NA | TRBJ2-5 | TRBV2 | CASSEPYGETQYF | TGTGCCAGCAGTGAACCCTACGGGGAGACCCAGTACTTC
NA | NA | TRBJ1-1 | TRBV14 | CASSQRGGPMNTEAFF | TGTGCCAGCAGCCAACGTGGGGGCCCCATGAACACTGAAGCTTTCTTT
NA | TRBD1 | TRBJ2-1 | TRBV7-9 | CASSPGTGEQFF | TGTGCCAGCAGCCCAGGGACAGGCGAACAGTTCTTC
NA | TRBD1 | TRBJ1-4 | TRBV4-3 | CASSRRGRSNEKLLF | TGCGCCAGCAGCCGCAGGGGGAGGTCTAATGAAAAACTGCTTTTT
NA | NA | TRBJ1-4 | TRBV5-1 | CASSFRYQGTNEKLFF | TGCGCCAGCAGCTTTCGATATCAGGGGACTAATGAAAAACTGTTTTTT
NA | TRBD1 | TRBJ1-2 | TRBV18 | CASSSDRVFGYTF | TGTGCCAGCTCGTCCGACAGGGTCTTTGGCTACACCTTC
NA | NA | TRBJ1-4 | TRBV28 | CASSPVEGMMGEKLFF | TGTGCCAGCAGCCCCGTCGAGGGGATGATGGGGGAAAAACTGTTTTTT
NA | NA | TRBJ1-6 | TRBV7-9 | CASRGEGSYNSPLHF | TGTGCCAGCAGGGGCGAGGGATCCTATAATTCACCCCTCCACTTT
NA | NA | TRBJ2-4 | TRBV18 | CASSPVQGSNIQYF | TGTGCCAGCTCACCAGTTCAGGGTAGTAACATTCAGTACTTC
once | NA | TRBJ1-2 | TRBV28 | CASTESPYGYTF | TGTGCCAGCACCGAGAGTCCTTATGGCTACACCTTC
NA | NA | TRBJ1-4 | TRBV6-6 | CASSRATNEKLFF | TGTGCCAGCTCCCGGGCAACTAATGAAAAACTGTTTTTT
NA | NA | TRBJ1-2 | TRBV27 | CASSLSWGNYGYTF | TGTGCCAGCAGTTTATCCTGGGGGAACTATGGCTACACCTTC
NA | TRBD1 | TRBJ1-2 | TRBV9 | CASSRLTGNYGYTF | TGTGCCAGCAGCCGACTGACAGGGAACTATGGCTACACCTTC
NA | NA | TRBJ2-1 | TRBV5-1 | CASSLAQGVDNEQFF | TGCGCCAGCAGCTTGGCCCAGGGAGTTGACAATGAGCAGTTCTTC
NA | NA | TRBJ2-3 | TRBV7-2 | CASSASMGPDTQYF | TGTGCCAGCAGCGCCTCTATGGGCCCAGATACGCAGTATTTT
NA | NA | TRBJ2-5 | TRBV6-6 | CASLGGLVETQYF | TGTGCCAGCCTGGGGGGCCTGGTTGAGACCCAGTACTTC
once | NA | TRBJ2-7 | TRBV27 | CASSFGMSGEQYF | TGTGCCAGCAGTTTCGGGATGTCTGGGGAGCAGTACTTC
many | TRBD1 | TRBJ1-1 | TRBV6-1 | CASSGTGGSEAFF | TGTGCCAGCAGTGGTACAGGGGGGAGTGAAGCTTTCTTT
few | TRBD2 | TRBJ2-1 | TRBV19 | CASRTSGGLTYNEQFF | TGTGCCAGTAGGACTAGCGGGGGCCTAACTTACAATGAGCAGTTCTTC
NA | NA | TRBJ2-1 | TRBV19 | CASSISVSYNEQFF | TGTGCCAGTAGTATCTCAGTCTCCTACAATGAGCAGTTCTTC
few | NA | TRBJ1-5 | TRBV30 | CAWSVSGSNQPQHF | TGTGCCTGGAGTGTATCCGGCAGCAATCAGCCCCAGCATTTT
NA | TRBD2 | TRBJ2-1 | TRBV6-5 | CASRSSGSSYNEQFF | TGTGCCAGCAGATCCAGCGGGAGCTCCTACAATGAGCAGTTCTTC
NA | TRBD2 | TRBJ2-2 | TRBV4-1 | CASSHVLAENTGELFF | TGCGCCAGCAGCCATGTACTAGCGGAGAACACCGGGGAGCTGTTTTTT
NA | NA | TRBJ2-7 | TRBV7-9 | CASSLKARKGEQYF | TGTGCCAGCAGCCTAAAGGCTAGGAAAGGCGAGCAGTACTTC
NA | NA | TRBJ2-1 | TRBV5-1 | CASSLSREQFF | TGCGCCAGCAGCTTGAGTAGAGAGCAGTTCTTC
NA | TRBD2 | TRBJ2-4 | TRBV11-2 | CASSPREGGITNIQYF | TGTGCCAGCAGCCCCCGGGAGGGGGGTATCACAAACATTCAGTACTTC
NA | NA | TRBJ1-1 | TRBV20-1 | CSARDPVEAFF | TGCAGTGCTAGAGATCCGGTTGAAGCTTTCTTT
NA | NA | TRBJ2-7 | TRBV11-2 | CASSSLSGGIKEIYEQYF | TGTGCCAGCAGCTCGCTGAGCGGCGGGATTAAGGAGATCTACGAGCAGTACTTC
NA | NA | TRBJ2-1 | TRBV11-1 | CASSLPAGEQFF | TGTGCCAGCAGCTTACCAGCAGGGGAGCAGTTCTTC
few | TRBD1 | TRBJ1-4 | TRBV7-9 | CASSSPTGDLLRNEKLFF | TGTGCCAGCAGCTCCCCTACAGGGGATCTTCTACGGAATGAAAAACTGTTTTTT
NA | NA | TRBJ1-4 | TRBV9 | CASSGDIRGKLFF | TGTGCCAGCAGCGGGGACATCAGAGGAAAACTGTTTTTT